These T cell receptor beta chains were read from a single sample in a study of CD8 T cells in Susac syndrome. TCRdb re-called the immunoSEQ multiplex PCR reads with MiXCR, one entry per CDR3 protein. Among some 450,000 distinct CDR3 sequences listed, approximately 85% were seen once. Sequenced sample: CD8+ T cells from PBMCs. These TCRs come from a human donor with multiple sclerosis. The CDR3 runs from the conserved cysteine through the conserved F or W. The order of the fields is D gene, clone size, J gene, V gene, CDR3 protein, CDR3 DNA. D genes are given only for firm matches. A clone size is listed for some rows: how often the clone was seen (once, few, many), or a class if it is expanded.

TRBD1	many	TRBJ2-7	TRBV5-1	CASSFGTAYEQYF	TGTGCCAGCAGCTTCGGGACAGCCTACGAGCAGTACTTC
-	once	TRBJ2-1	TRBV10-3	CAISDWGKDLNNEQFF	TGTGCCATCAGTGATTGGGGTAAAGACTTAAACAATGAGCAGTTCTTC
-	-	TRBJ2-1	TRBV3-1	CASSLGGEYNEQFF	TGTGCCAGCAGCCTAGGAGGGGAGTACAATGAGCAGTTCTTC
-	-	TRBJ2-7	TRBV27	CASTHSQGNFDEQYF	TGTGCCAGCACCCATTCGCAGGGGAACTTCGACGAGCAGTACTTC
-	-	TRBJ2-7	TRBV9	CASSPDRLYEQYF	TGTGCCAGCAGTCCCGACAGGCTCTACGAGCAGTACTTC
-	-	TRBJ2-1	TRBV4-1	CASSSTNEQFF	TGCGCCAGCAGTTCGACCAATGAGCAGTTCTTC
-	-	TRBJ1-3	TRBV14	CASSQPGHPGNTIYF	TGTGCCAGCAGCCAGCCGGGACATCCTGGAAACACCATATATTTT
-	-	TRBJ1-1	TRBV5-1	CASSPNGNTEAFF	TGCGCCAGCAGCCCCAACGGGAACACTGAAGCTTTCTTT
TRBD2	-	TRBJ2-7	TRBV5-4	CASRRWEGFNEQYF	TGTGCCAGCAGGCGATGGGAGGGTTTCAACGAGCAGTACTTC
-	-	TRBJ2-7	TRBV6-6	CASSDLPTGATYEQYF	TGTGCCAGCAGTGACCTGCCCACGGGGGCGACCTACGAGCAGTACTTC
-	-	TRBJ1-2	TRBV2	CASSEDMGDYGYTF	TGTGCCAGCAGTGAAGATATGGGGGACTATGGCTACACCTTC
-	-	TRBJ1-4	TRBV23-1	CASSFSSRAVNEKLFF	TGCGCCAGCAGTTTTTCCTCTCGGGCAGTGAATGAAAAACTGTTTTTT
-	-	TRBJ1-1	TRBV30	CAWSVVGEAFF	TGTGCCTGGAGTGTCGTCGGCGAAGCTTTCTTT
TRBD1	-	TRBJ1-1	TRBV27	CAGSHGTGRGTEAFF	TGTGCCGGCAGTCACGGGACAGGGAGAGGTACTGAAGCTTTCTTT
-	-	TRBJ2-7	TRBV5-1	CASSLVFEELEQYF	TGCGCCAGCAGCTTGGTATTTGAGGAGCTCGAGCAGTACTTC
-	-	TRBJ2-1	TRBV7-9	CASSLARATYNEQFF	TGTGCCAGCAGCTTAGCCAGGGCCACCTACAATGAGCAGTTCTTC
-	-	TRBJ1-5	TRBV30	CAWALVGGDQPQHF	TGTGCCTGGGCCCTCGTGGGGGGGGATCAGCCCCAGCATTTT
TRBD1	-	TRBJ2-1	TRBV7-9	CASSSPGQGRFSPHNEQFF	TGTGCCAGCAGCTCTCCGGGACAGGGGAGATTCTCCCCCCACAATGAGCAGTTCTTC
TRBD1	-	TRBJ2-2	TRBV6-5	CASSYGTGLTGELFF	TGTGCCAGCAGTTATGGGACAGGTCTCACCGGGGAGCTGTTTTTT
TRBD1	-	TRBJ1-2	TRBV2	CATQGVNGYTF	TGTGCCACTCAGGGGGTCAATGGCTACACCTTC
TRBD1	-	TRBJ1-1	TRBV20-1	CSAKDRGRTEAFF	TGCAGTGCTAAAGACAGGGGGCGAACTGAAGCTTTCTTT
-	once	TRBJ1-1	TRBV5-4	CASSDLVEAFF	TGTGCCAGCAGCGACCTCGTTGAAGCTTTCTTT
-	-	TRBJ2-4	TRBV6-5	CASSYAMWGTKNIQYF	TGTGCCAGCAGTTACGCTATGTGGGGAACCAAAAACATTCAGTACTTC
TRBD2	-	TRBJ2-2	TRBV27	CASRFLGLAGAIGELFF	TGTGCCAGCAGATTTCTAGGCCTAGCGGGAGCCATCGGGGAGCTGTTTTTT
-	-	TRBJ2-1	TRBV20-1	CSARAGASSYPSYNEQFF	TGCAGTGCTAGAGCTGGGGCTAGCTCCTACCCCTCCTACAATGAGCAGTTCTTC
TRBD2	-	TRBJ2-1	TRBV27	CASSSRTSGSNEQFF	TGTGCCAGCAGTTCCCGGACTAGCGGGAGCAATGAGCAGTTCTTC
TRBD2	-	TRBJ2-3	TRBV12-3/TRBV12-4	CASSLVAGGDTDTQYF	TGTGCCAGCAGTTTAGTGGCGGGGGGGGACACAGATACGCAGTATTTT
TRBD1	-	TRBJ2-1	TRBV2	CASSDSVPGQGINEQFF	TGTGCCAGCAGTGATTCCGTACCGGGACAGGGTATCAATGAGCAGTTCTTC
TRBD1	-	TRBJ2-1	TRBV11-2	CASSSPRDRAYNEQFF	TGTGCCAGCAGCTCTCCCCGGGACAGAGCCTACAATGAGCAGTTCTTC
TRBD1	-	TRBJ1-5	TRBV11-2	CASGTGEEFGQPQHF	TGTGCCAGCGGAACAGGGGAAGAGTTCGGTCAGCCCCAGCATTTT
TRBD2	-	TRBJ2-1	TRBV7-7	CASSRLAGGLNEQFF	TGTGCTAGCAGCAGATTAGCGGGGGGCCTCAATGAGCAGTTCTTC
TRBD1	-	TRBJ2-1	TRBV6-1	CASTGQGVLEQFF	TGTGCCAGCACGGGACAGGGGGTTTTGGAGCAGTTCTTC
-	once	TRBJ1-6	TRBV12-2	CASRSHEDISSYNSPLHF	TGTGCAAGTCGCTCCCATGAGGACATTAGCTCCTATAATTCACCCCTCCACTTT
-	-	TRBJ2-1	TRBV28	CASSPDSDYNEQFF	TGTGCCAGCAGTCCGGACAGTGACTACAATGAGCAGTTCTTC
TRBD1	-	TRBJ2-3	TRBV27	CASSLPPGTGTDTQYF	TGTGCCAGCAGTCTTCCTCCCGGGACAGGGACAGATACGCAGTATTTT
-	-	TRBJ2-7	TRBV27	CASSLRDGSSYEQYF	TGTGCCAGCAGTTTAAGGGACGGAAGCTCCTACGAGCAGTACTTC
-	-	TRBJ1-1	TRBV29-1	CSVEDYNGTPEAFF	TGCAGCGTTGAAGATTACAACGGTACCCCTGAAGCTTTCTTT
-	-	TRBJ2-1	TRBV11-2	CASSLVDGALSSYNEQFF	TGTGCCAGCAGCTTAGTAGACGGAGCCCTCAGCTCCTACAATGAGCAGTTCTTC
-	-	TRBJ1-2	TRBV15	CATSRPGGYDYTF	TGTGCCACCAGCAGACCCGGGGGTTACGACTACACCTTC
-	-	TRBJ2-3	TRBV4-1	CASSQGQRVKDTQYF	TGCGCCAGCAGCCAAGGGCAACGAGTCAAAGATACGCAGTATTTT
-	-	TRBJ2-3	TRBV5-5	CASSAGARFPDTQYF	TGTGCCAGCAGCGCTGGGGCCCGATTTCCAGATACGCAGTATTTT
TRBD2	-	TRBJ2-7	TRBV20-1	CSARETSGRGEQYF	TGCAGTGCTAGAGAAACTAGCGGGAGGGGCGAGCAGTACTTC
TRBD2	-	TRBJ2-7	TRBV7-2	CASSSGTSGSYEQYF	TGTGCCAGCAGTTCCGGGACTAGCGGCTCCTACGAGCAGTACTTC
TRBD1	-	TRBJ2-7	TRBV5-8	CASSVTGIVTGGSEQYF	TGTGCCAGCAGCGTAACCGGGATTGTGACAGGGGGCAGTGAGCAGTACTTC
TRBD2	-	TRBJ2-3	TRBV19	CASSIRLAGVGADTQYF	TGTGCCAGTAGTATCCGACTAGCGGGAGTCGGCGCAGATACGCAGTATTTT
TRBD1	-	TRBJ1-4	TRBV30	CAWRSGTGDEKLFF	TGTGCCTGGAGGTCCGGGACAGGGGACGAAAAACTGTTTTTT
TRBD1	-	TRBJ2-2	TRBV5-4	CASSLPDLGQMNTGELFF	TGTGCCAGCAGCTTGCCGGACTTGGGACAGATGAACACCGGGGAGCTGTTTTTT
TRBD1	-	TRBJ2-7	TRBV5-4	CASSEGQATYEQYF	TGTGCCAGCAGCGAGGGACAGGCAACCTACGAGCAGTACTTC
-	-	TRBJ2-1	TRBV20-1	CSAEDGSSYNEQFF	TGCAGTGCTGAGGACGGGTCCTCCTACAATGAGCAGTTCTTC
-	-	TRBJ2-4	TRBV9	CASSVDGSAKNIQYF	TGTGCCAGCAGCGTAGACGGGTCCGCCAAAAACATTCAGTACTTC
TRBD2	-	TRBJ2-5	TRBV12-3/TRBV12-4	CASSLWEGFRETQYF	TGTGCCAGCAGTTTATGGGAGGGATTCAGGGAGACCCAGTACTTC
-	-	TRBJ2-5	TRBV6-1	CASSPNLALESETQYF	TGTGCCAGCAGTCCCAACCTGGCCCTCGAGAGTGAGACCCAGTACTTC
-	-	TRBJ1-4	TRBV12-5	CASGFSGGLTETNEKLFF	TGTGCTAGTGGTTTTAGTGGGGGATTGACGGAAACTAATGAAAAACTGTTTTTT
-	-	TRBJ2-7	TRBV3-1	CASRNDGYEQYF	TGTGCCAGCAGAAACGACGGCTACGAGCAGTACTTC
-	-	TRBJ1-1	TRBV9	CASSVGSQGWNTEAFF	TGTGCCAGCAGCGTAGGTAGTCAGGGATGGAACACTGAAGCTTTCTTT
-	-	TRBJ2-3	TRBV12-3/TRBV12-4	CASMETDTQYF	TGCGCCAGCATGGAGACGGATACGCAGTATTTT
-	-	TRBJ2-3	TRBV19	CATQATDTQYF	TGTGCCACCCAGGCCACAGATACGCAGTATTTT
-	-	TRBJ1-2	TRBV28	CASRTTTGWANYGYTF	TGTGCCAGCAGGACCACTACAGGGTGGGCTAACTATGGCTACACCTTC
-	-	TRBJ2-1	TRBV7-8	CASSLFSLPKTRSSYNEQFF	TGTGCCAGCAGCTTATTCAGCCTACCCAAAACAAGAAGCTCCTACAATGAGCAGTTCTTC